This T cell receptor (beta chain) was documented in a study of cytomegalovirus exposure and HLA in healthy donors. The CDR3 contains 12 residues. Germline CDR1 and CDR2: MDHEN and SYDVKM. The V gene end was trimmed by 4 bases and the J gene end by 11 bases; junction bases not matched to a gene: 7. PCR amplification relied on 60 Vbeta primers (plus 13 Jbeta primers). Produced via immunoSEQ multiplex PCR; TCRdb's table is partial and in-frame only. The top ten clones hold 1.9% of a sample with 150,000 to 200,000 clones, 80% to 85% of them seen once. The chain carries TRBV28 and TRBJ1-1; 7 bases are shared with TRBD1. This receptor was obtained from a human donor in good health. Source material: PBMCs. This chain's CDR3 is CASSWGQLGAFF. Here the CDR3 DNA reads TGTGCCAGCAGTTGGGGACAGCTCGGGGCTTTCTTT.